This T cell receptor (beta chain) was observed in a study of shared clonotypes between healthy human individuals. Study information: With ages of 18 to 49, the donors were two women and a few men.

This CDR3 contains 13 residues. Per the germline V gene, CDR1 is SQVTM and CDR2 is ANQGSEA. The V and J ends lost 7 bases and 6 bases, in that order; junction bases with no gene match: 10. The authors sequenced unsorted PBMC DNA on ten immunoSEQ deep assay plates. TCRdb's table, derived via immunoSEQ multiplex PCR, lists solely in-frame clones and lacks some. The data hold 490,000 or so clones, with roughly 78% observed a single time. The sample was PBMCs. V and J are TRBV29-1 and TRBJ2-7, with 9 bases that match TRBD1. The source of this sequence is a woman aged 40 to 50 in good health. Some clones in this sample may be carry-over from other donors' samples. CDR3 nucleotides: TGCAGCGCCCGGGACAGGGAAGCTTCCGAGCAGTACTTC. Translating gives CSARDREASEQYF.